The 5 T cell receptor beta chains below all came from one sample that was sequenced in a study of human T cells and chemical hapten exposure. TCRdb recomputed calls from the RACE reads with MiXCR, one row per CDR3 protein. This sample has just under 65,000 distinct CDR3 sequences, with approximately 9.9% found just once. The time point: patch test 3, about 24 weeks after DPC sensitization. Indicated treatment: therapeutic diphenylcyclopropenone sensitization with weekly scalp DPC. This sample comprised whole blood, obtained in connection with sensitization to the hapten diphenylcyclopropenone (DPC). Receptors originate from a woman aged 30 to 39 with alopecia areata. Some clones in this sample may be carry-over from other donors' samples.

The DNA of the CDR3 is TGCAGTGCTATCAGACTAGCGGGAATAGGTGATACGCAGTATTTT. It codes for CSAIRLAGIGDTQYF. V is TRBV20-1 and J is TRBJ2-3; 11 bases fit TRBD2. V lost 4 bases to trimming and J lost 6 bases; unmatched junction nucleotides: 9. CDR3 length: 15 residues. Germline CDR1 reads DFQATT; CDR2 reads SNEGSKA (reference sequence).

V is TRBV5-4 and J is TRBJ2-2; no definite D call. Germline CDR1 and CDR2: SGHNT and YYREEE (reference sequence). V dropped 0 bases and J dropped 3 bases, with 18 bases sitting between them. CDR3 size: 18 residues. CDR3 protein: CASSLGPRGFEDTGELFF. As DNA, the CDR3 is TGTGCCAGCAGCTTGGGCCCTCGCGGTTTCGAGGACACCGGGGAGCTGTTTTTT. Based on the CDR3 plus reference TRBV5-4 and TRBJ2-2, the full variable domain is ETGVTQSPTHLIKTRGQQVTLRCSSQSGHNTVSWYQQALGQGPQFIFQYYREEENGRGNFPPRFSGLQFPNYSSELNVNALELDDSALYLCASSLGPRGFEDTGELFFGEGSRLTVL.

J is TRBJ2-1 and V is TRBV5-8; 8 positions match TRBD1. Losses at the gene ends were 5 bases for V and 2 bases for J; bases not matched to a gene: 9. Germline-derived CDR1 and CDR2 are SGHTS and YDEGEE. The length of the CDR3 is 16 residues. CDR3 nucleotides: TGTGCCAGCAGTCGTATCACAGGGGGGCCCTACAATGAGCAGTTCTTC. Translation: CASSRITGGPYNEQFF.

This clonotype was seen a handful of times. This rearrangement joins TRBV7-2 to TRBJ2-3, with D hard to call. CDR1 and CDR2 (germline): SGHTA, FQGNSA. The CDR3 length is 13 residues. V lost 2 bases and J 1 base, leaving 4 bases between the germline ends. CDR3 DNA sequence: TGTGCCAGCAGCTTACCCGGCACAGATACGCAGTATTTT. Translation: CASSLPGTDTQYF.

This chain uses TRBV3-1 with TRBJ2-1; the D gene could be TRBD1 or TRBD2 (5 bases each). The CDR3 runs 19 residues. V was pared by 0 bases and J by 1 base, with 19 bases between. Germline CDR1 reads LGHDT; CDR2 reads YNNKEL (reference sequence). The CDR3: CASSQDRRWNWGSYNEQFF. The CDR3 nucleotides read TGTGCCAGCAGCCAAGATCGCCGGTGGAACTGGGGGTCCTACAATGAGCAGTTCTTC.